Shown below are 7 T cell receptor beta chains from a single sample sequenced in a study of response to subunit inactivated influenza vaccine. TCRdb itself ran the RT-PCR reads through MiXCR, one entry per CDR3 protein. The sample contains about 610,000 distinct CDR3 sequences, around 15% of which appear only once. Material: PBMCs from blood, obtained 11 to 12 days after vaccination. Receptors originate from a man over 45 who received an inactivated influenza vaccine.

V gene TRBV6-2 or TRBV6-3 combines with J gene TRBJ2-7, with D uncertain. V was cut by 2 bases and J by 3 bases, with 14 bases left in between. Germline CDR1 MNHEY, CDR2 SVGEGT. This CDR3 has 15 residues. The chain's CDR3 is CASSYRLGSGYEQYF. The CDR3 DNA reads as TGTGCCAGCAGTTACAGGCTAGGCTCGGGCTACGAGCAGTACTTC.

This clonotype turned up a few times. The chain carries TRBV11-2 and TRBJ2-4, with D tentatively TRBD1 or TRBD2 (5 bases each). Trimming shortened V by 5 bases and J by 7 bases, and 15 bases separated the two germline ends. This CDR3 is built from 14 residues. Germline CDR1 and CDR2: SGHAT and FQNNGV. The CDR3 coding sequence is TGTGCCAGCAGCCGACCGGGACGGCTGAACATTCAGTACTTC. It yields the protein CASSRPGRLNIQYF.

This clonotype appeared a few times. The genes are TRBV11-3 and TRBJ2-5; TRBD1 agrees at 10 bases. The J segment lost 7 bases and the V segment lost 5 bases, leaving 10 bases of the junction unmatched. The germline gives CDR1 SGHNT, CDR2 YENEEA. There are 15 residues in the CDR3. The CDR3 DNA sequence: TGTGCCAGCAGCCCCGGGACAGGGGCCGGTGGGACCCAGTACTTC. Protein: CASSPGTGAGGTQYF.

This rearrangement joins TRBV6-1 to TRBJ2-3, with TRBD2 as a possible D gene (6 bases). Trimming took off 6 bases at V and 4 bases at J, with 11 bases between the two ends. CDR1 and CDR2 (germline): MNHNS, SASEGT. The CDR3 extends over 13 amino acids. In nucleotides, the CDR3 is TGTGCCAGCAGCAGACTAGAGGCAGATACGCAGTATTTT. This gives the protein CASSRLEADTQYF.

This clonotype was seen only a few times. The J gene is TRBJ2-2, the V gene TRBV13; D might be TRBD2 (5 bases). The V gene's germline CDR1 is PRHDT and CDR2 FYEKMQ (reference sequence). Trimming stripped 5 bases from V and 0 bases from J, with 13 bases between. The CDR3 is 16 amino acids. The CDR3 coding sequence is TGTGCCAGCAGCCCCCCGGAGGCGCCGAACACCGGGGAGCTGTTTTTT. As protein: CASSPPEAPNTGELFF.

This rearrangement joins TRBV29-1 to TRBJ1-4; D possibly corresponds to TRBD1 (5 bases). Germline V gives CDR1 SQVTM, CDR2 ANQGSEA. Trimming cost V 6 bases and J 7 bases, with 12 bases left between them. CDR3 length equals 12 residues. The CDR3 coding sequence is TGCAGCGTCCTCGTGGGGCGTGAAAAACTGTTTTTT. As protein: CSVLVGREKLFF.

Only a few counts were recorded for this clonotype. CDR3 coding DNA: TGTGCCAGCAGCCAACCCCGGACTAGGACCCTCGATGAGCAGTTCTTC. It translates to CASSQPRTRTLDEQFF. V usage is TRBV3-1 and J usage is TRBJ2-1; 7 nucleotides agree with TRBD2. The CDR3 is 16 amino acids. The germline CDR1 and CDR2 sequences are LGHDT and YNNKEL (reference sequence). Trimming at V came to 2 bases and at J to 8 bases, leaving 12 bases not matched to a gene.